This TCR beta chain was recovered during a study of blood T cell repertoires in COVID-19 (TCRdb year 2020). Regarding the research as a whole: Collaborator samples came from the United States, Italy and Spain and covered acute and convalescent phases of COVID-19. The prospective study material was composed of cDNA or gDNA derived from T cells, B-cell-depleted T cells, or PBMCs. Deeply sampled blood TCRbeta repertoires from subjects exposed to, actively infected with, or recovered from COVID-19 were included in the dataset. The repertoires were released in a freely available public database meant as a resource for research on the immune response to SARS-CoV-2. The samples were drawn from two sources: the first 160 participants of the ongoing ImmuneRACE study, and about 1,300 subjects contributed by 6 global collaborators. Sample metadata almost always included a de-identified subject ID, COVID-19 status, age in years and sex. Where HLA class I and class II types were available, the types were taken from metadata supplied by the sample provider, not from assay-based typing.

Remarks on this clone: Its antigen has not been determined. Base qualities are not at hand, and no much larger clone is one base apart.

TCRbeta CDR3 regions were amplified from genomic DNA by means of the immunoSEQ Assay, a bias-controlled multiplex PCR. The source study handled its data this way. The number of nucleated cells in each sample was estimated by amplification of reference gene primers within the assay. To quantify the absolute abundance of each unique TCRbeta CDR3 rearrangement, sequence reads were collapsed and filtered. For each sample, productive Simpson clonality was calculated as the square root of Simpson's diversity index over productive rearrangements. The table comes from immuneACCESS by way of TCRdb, which keeps in-frame sequences with V and J called. Part of the clones is missing from these tables; in studies checked, under half for an unresolved V gene and the rest for unknown reasons. The V and J calls and clone size come from that table; D and trimming were worked out from the DNA. This sample holds some 68,000 clones; roughly nine tenths were observed only once. The top ten clones comprise approximately 3.6% of the sample.

Here is what the overall study found, with its caveats: The quantity of clinical and demographic metadata differed by source and by participant and was supplied without curation.

CDR1 MGHRA and CDR2 YSYEKL are derived from the germline V gene. The CDR3 contains 16 residues, cysteine and phenylalanine counted. Just CDR3 DNA is preserved here, 48 bases in frame from base 1. At the junction V is shortened by 4 bases and J by 1 base; bases outside the gene matches: 7. One collaborating source in Seattle enrolled patients during active infection and followed them longitudinally through the course of disease. Each collaborating institution followed its own protocols to collect whole blood in K2EDTA tubes. For TCRbeta analysis, collaborators shipped samples as frozen whole blood, isolated PBMCs, or DNA extracted from either of those sample types.

What was sequenced was peripheral blood. The TCR sequence derives from a woman between 45 and 65 years old with COVID-19, enrolled during active disease. The rearranged segments are TRBV4-1 and TRBJ2-1; 7 middle bases align to TRBD2. CDR3 loop: CASSPRTRQSYNEQFF. The base sequence is TGCGCCAGCAGCCCGAGGACTAGACAATCCTACAATGAGCAGTTCTTC.